The 21 T cell receptor beta chains below all came from one sample that was sequenced in a study of blood T cell repertoires in COVID-19. Only in-frame clones appear in the TCRdb table, and some are missing; sequencing was by immunoSEQ multiplex PCR. The profile covers around 130,000 clones, with around 84% appearing a single time and approximately 5.4% taken by the ten largest. The source material was peripheral blood. The receptors shown here come from a human donor in a cohort sampled during active COVID-19.

V gene TRBV4-1 combines with J gene TRBJ2-1; D not certain. Trimming took off 1 base at V and 4 bases at J, with 8 bases between the two ends. Per germline, CDR1 MGHRA and CDR2 YSYEKL. The CDR3 covers 14 residues. CDR3 nucleotides: TGCGCCAGCAGCCAAGTCAGCGAGTACAATGAGCAGTTCTTC. Its translation is CASSQVSEYNEQFF.

The J gene is TRBJ2-1, the V gene TRBV5-1; D gene uncertain. From germline, CDR1 is SGHRS and CDR2 YFSETQ. V was clipped by 2 bases and J by 0 bases, with 9 bases between them. This CDR3 has 15 amino acids. The CDR3 reads CASSLVSISYNEQFF. Here the CDR3 DNA reads TGCGCCAGCAGCTTAGTTAGTATCTCCTACAATGAGCAGTTCTTC.

This rearrangement joins TRBV5-1 to TRBJ2-2; TRBD1 matches at 9 bases. Germline-derived CDR1 and CDR2 are SGHRS and YFSETQ. This CDR3 is built from 16 residues. Losses at the gene ends were 0 bases for V and 3 bases for J; bases not matched to a gene: 3. In DNA, the CDR3 is TGCGCCAGCAGCTTGGAAGGGACAGGGCACACCGGGGAGCTGTTTTTT. Its translation is CASSLEGTGHTGELFF.

V usage is TRBV3-1 (or the pseudogene TRBV3-2) and J usage is TRBJ2-3, with 14 bases fitting TRBD2. After removal of 4 bases from V and 3 bases from J, the junction contained 6 bases not matched to a gene. Germline V gives CDR1 LGHDT, CDR2 YNNKEL (reference sequence). The CDR3 is 17 residues long. The CDR3, as DNA: TGTGCCAGCAGCCGTTCCGGGACTAGCGGGAGTACAGATACGCAGTATTTT. Translated, it gives CASSRSGTSGSTDTQYF.

This clone was observed once. This rearrangement joins TRBV7-8 to TRBJ2-5; 7 bases align to TRBD2. The trim removed 8 bases at V and 2 bases at J, leaving 8 bases unmatched. The CDR3 spans 14 residues. Looked up from germline, CDR1 is SGHVS and CDR2 is FQNEAQ. The CDR3 is CASSRGVGQETQYF. In DNA form, the CDR3 reads TGTGCCAGCTCACGGGGGGTAGGGCAAGAGACCCAGTACTTC.

The V and J genes are TRBV4-1 and TRBJ2-1; 9 nucleotides align to TRBD2. Germline-derived CDR1 and CDR2 are MGHRA and YSYEKL. The CDR3 spans 16 residues. The junction had 14 bases not matched to a gene; V was cut back by 4 bases and J by 10 bases. Written as DNA, the CDR3 is TGCGCCAGCAGCCTGTCCGGGACTAGCTCCCGTGGGGAGCAGTTCTTC. Protein: CASSLSGTSSRGEQFF.

This chain links TRBV6-6 with TRBJ1-5; 7 bases are shared with TRBD1. Unmatched junction bases numbered 8, after V lost 4 bases and J lost 2 bases. CDR3 size: 16 residues. Germline-derived CDR1 and CDR2 are MNHNY and SVGAGI (reference sequence). CDR3 nucleotides: TGTGCCAGCAGTTCCCACAGGGGCGGGGGCAATCAGCCCCAGCATTTT. Protein: CASSSHRGGGNQPQHF.

This clone appeared a single time. The V call is TRBV19, the J call TRBJ2-3; 10 nucleotides align to TRBD2. Germline V gene lookup returns CDR1 LNHDA and CDR2 SQIVND (reference sequence). The CDR3 contains 16 residues. V shed 1 base, J shed 0 bases, and the junction held 1 base outside the gene matches. DNA for the CDR3: TGTGCCAGTAGTATAGGAGCGGGGGGGAGCACAGATACGCAGTATTTT. Amino acids: CASSIGAGGSTDTQYF.

The V gene is TRBV28, the J gene TRBJ2-5, with TRBD1 identical over 7 bases. From germline, CDR1 is MDHEN and CDR2 SYDVKM. The CDR3 runs 16 residues. The J segment lost 2 bases and the V segment lost 4 bases, leaving 10 bases of the junction unmatched. The CDR3 nucleotides are TGTGCCAGCAGTTCTAGTGGCAGGGGGATTCAAGAGACCCAGTACTTC. This gives the protein CASSSSGRGIQETQYF. Together with reference TRBV28 and TRBJ2-5, the CDR3 gives the full variable domain: DVKVTQSSRYLVKRTGEKVFLECVQDMDHENMFWYRQDPGLGLRLIYFSYDVKMKEKGDIPEGYSVSREKKERFSLILESASTNQTSMYLCASSSSGRGIQETQYFGPGTRLLVL.

This chain links TRBV4-1 with TRBJ1-6; D gene uncertain. The germline CDR1 and CDR2 sequences are MGHRA and YSYEKL. V lost 0 bases to trimming and J lost 10 bases, with 10 bases between them. The CDR3 is 14 amino acids. The CDR3 here is CASSQEGGWSPLHF. The CDR3 DNA reads TGCGCCAGCAGCCAAGAAGGAGGGTGGTCACCCCTCCACTTT.

The chain uses TRBV5-1 and TRBJ2-1; possible D gene TRBD2, 6 bases. Germline lookup yields CDR1 SGHRS and CDR2 YFSETQ. The V end lost 6 bases, the J end lost 3 bases, and 10 bases lay between the germline ends. This CDR3 is 13 amino acids long. In DNA, the CDR3 is TGCGCCAGCACCGACGGGAGCTACAATGAGCAGTTCTTC. As protein: CASTDGSYNEQFF.

The chain joins TRBV4-1 to TRBJ1-2, with a possible D match to TRBD1 (5 bases). Per germline, CDR1 MGHRA and CDR2 YSYEKL. The CDR3 is made up of 15 amino acids. Deletions cut 4 bases from V and 5 bases from J, with 17 bases between. In nucleotides, the CDR3 is TGCGCCAGCAGCCCACCCTCCGGGGGGAGGTATGGCTACACCTTC. It specifies CASSPPSGGRYGYTF.

The rearrangement links TRBV28 to TRBJ2-1, with D possibly matching TRBD2 (5 bases). The CDR3 contains 11 residues. Germline V lookup: CDR1 MDHEN, CDR2 SYDVKM. The ends were cut back, 5 bases at V and 8 bases at J, with 7 bases in the middle. The CDR3 bases are TGTGCCAGCAGTAGGAGGTATGAGCAGTTCTTC. Translating gives CASSRRYEQFF.

The V and J genes are TRBV28 and TRBJ2-1, with TRBD2 matching over 8 bases. Germline loops: CDR1 MDHEN, CDR2 SYDVKM. J lost 7 bases, V lost 3 bases, and 2 bases had no gene match. The CDR3 is 13 amino acids. For the CDR3, the DNA is TGTGCCAGCAGTTTCCCTAGCGGGAATGAGCAGTTCTTC. It specifies CASSFPSGNEQFF.

V is TRBV25-1 and J is TRBJ2-7, with TRBD2 matching over 7 bases. Unmatched junction bases numbered 6, after V lost 6 bases and J lost 1 base. CDR1 and CDR2 from the germline V gene are MGHDK and SYGVNS. The CDR3 covers 14 residues. The CDR3 DNA reads TGTGCCAGCAGGGCGGCGGGAGCTTCCTACGAGCAGTACTTC. Its translation is CASRAAGASYEQYF.

V is TRBV11-2 and J is TRBJ2-5; the D gene is possibly TRBD1 (5 bases). This CDR3 is 14 amino acids long. Germline V gene lookup returns CDR1 SGHAT and CDR2 FQNNGV. The V end lost 2 bases, the J end lost 2 bases, and 9 bases lay between the germline ends. DNA of the CDR3: TGTGCCAGCAGCTTAACCAGGGATCAAGAGACCCAGTACTTC. Protein sequence: CASSLTRDQETQYF.

The CDR3 DNA reads TGCGCCAGCAGCCAAGTCACAGCGGGGGGTAAAGAGACCCAGTACTTC. Amino acid sequence: CASSQVTAGGKETQYF. V usage is TRBV4-1 and J usage is TRBJ2-5; 9 bases are a match to TRBD2. Trimming at V came to 1 base and at J to 3 bases, leaving 6 bases not matched to a gene. Germline CDR1 is MGHRA and CDR2 is YSYEKL. The CDR3 loop spans 16 amino acids.

This clone was observed a single time. The V call is TRBV5-1, the J call TRBJ2-7; the match to TRBD2 covers 8 bases. CDR3 size: 16 residues. V shed 0 bases, J shed 1 base, and the junction held 6 bases outside the gene matches. Per germline, CDR1 SGHRS and CDR2 YFSETQ. The CDR3 loop reads CASSLGHAGGSYEQYF. The DNA of the CDR3 is TGCGCCAGCAGCTTGGGCCACGCGGGGGGTTCCTACGAGCAGTACTTC.

The DNA of the CDR3 is TGTGCCAGCAGCCCAATTGACAGGGTCGGCTACGAGCAGTACTTC. It codes for CASSPIDRVGYEQYF. The chain links TRBV3-1 (or the pseudogene TRBV3-2) to TRBJ2-7, with 7 bases identical to TRBD1. The CDR3 extends over 15 amino acids. Trimming took 4 bases from V and 3 from J; bases not matched to a gene: 9. The germline V gene has CDR1 LGHDT and CDR2 YNNKEL (reference sequence).

This rearrangement joins TRBV5-1 to TRBJ1-4; TRBD1 aligns across 7 bases. This CDR3 is built from 15 residues. V was pared by 4 bases and J by 1 base, with 4 bases of the junction left unmatched. Germline V gene lookup returns CDR1 SGHRS and CDR2 YFSETQ. The CDR3 loop reads CASSAQGGTNEKLFF. For the CDR3, the DNA is TGCGCCAGCAGCGCTCAGGGGGGAACTAATGAAAAACTGTTTTTT.

J is TRBJ1-1 and V is TRBV19, with D unresolved. Between the trimmed V and J ends, which lost 6 bases and 0 bases, there was a span of 14 bases. This CDR3 is 15 amino acids long. Germline V gives CDR1 LNHDA, CDR2 SQIVND (reference sequence). This chain's CDR3 is CASRINIPLNTEAFF. CDR3 DNA: TGTGCCAGTAGAATTAACATCCCCTTGAACACTGAAGCTTTCTTT.